What follows describes a single T cell receptor (beta chain). The method was immunoSEQ multiplex PCR; TCRdb's version includes in-frame clones alone and lacks a portion of them. The sample gives around 20,000 clones, more than 60% of which show up once; approximately 20% is in the top ten. Germline V gene sequence: CDR1 SGDLS, CDR2 YYNGEE. V was pared by 4 bases and J by 2 bases, with 14 bases of the junction left unmatched. The CDR3 spans 20 residues. This record comes from a study of somatic mutations in cytotoxic T cells in rheumatoid arthritis. The sequence was collected from a woman between 55 and 75 years old in good health. The sample comprised CD8+ T cells sorted from blood. The chain recombines TRBV9 with TRBJ2-1, with 14 bases identical to TRBD2. CDR3 bases: TGTGCCAGCAGCCGAAAAATGACTAGCGGGAGGGCCTGGGCCTACAATGAGCAGTTCTTC. Residues: CASSRKMTSGRAWAYNEQFF.